Following are 8 T cell receptor beta chains from one sample sequenced in a study of blood T cell repertoires in COVID-19. Sequencing used immunoSEQ multiplex PCR; TCRdb keeps in-frame clones, though not all of them. Here the sample spans approximately 350,000 clones, approximately 84% being singletons. Sequenced material: PBMCs or T cells enriched from blood (not recorded which). Receptors originate from a woman under 40 who had recovered from COVID-19.

The V call is TRBV7-9, the J call TRBJ1-6, with 8 bases identical to TRBD1. This CDR3 contains 16 residues. In germline, CDR1 is SEHNR, CDR2 FQNEAQ (reference sequence). V lost 4 bases, J lost 3 bases, and 5 bases stayed unmatched. CDR3 residues: CASSSQGVDYNSPLHF. The CDR3 DNA reads as TGTGCCAGCAGCTCACAGGGGGTCGACTATAATTCACCCCTCCACTTT.

This rearrangement joins TRBV6-5 to TRBJ1-2, with 7 bases matching TRBD1. The germline V gene encodes CDR1 MNHEY and CDR2 SVGAGI. This CDR3 comprises 14 residues. V lost 6 bases to trimming and J lost 6 bases; unmatched junction nucleotides: 10. CDR3 sequence (DNA): TGTGCCAGCAGCCCGACAGGGCTGGTCGATGGCTACACCTTC. It is translated as CASSPTGLVDGYTF.

V and J are TRBV29-1 and TRBJ2-2; D not resolved. CDR3 length: 12 amino acids. The germline gives CDR1 SQVTM, CDR2 ANQGSEA. With 2 bases removed from V and 5 bases from J, the gap between germline ends came to 6 bases. The CDR3 bases are TGCAGCGTTGAACCGGGTACCGGGGAGCTGTTTTTT. This gives the protein CSVEPGTGELFF.

This chain links TRBV2 with TRBJ1-1; perhaps TRBD1 as D (6 bases). Trimming removed 5 bases from V and 11 bases from J, with 21 bases in between. Germline CDR1 SNHLY, CDR2 FYNNEI. The CDR3 covers 14 residues. The CDR3 is CASSTEYGRGTAFF. CDR3 coding DNA: TGTGCCAGCAGTACCGAATATGGCAGGGGAACGGCTTTCTTT.

The rearrangement joins TRBV18 to TRBJ2-7; TRBD1 agrees at 7 bases. V shed 3 bases and J 5 bases; nucleotides not matched to a gene: 13. CDR3 length: 16 amino acids. CDR1 is KGHSH, CDR2 LQKENI, per germline. This CDR3 is CASSPYPGQTANEQYF. In DNA form, the CDR3 reads TGTGCCAGCTCACCCTACCCGGGACAGACGGCCAACGAGCAGTACTTC.

V usage is TRBV5-5 and J usage is TRBJ2-3; the match to TRBD2 covers 11 bases. This CDR3 comprises 16 residues. CDR1 and CDR2 from the germline V gene are SGHKS and YYEKEE (reference sequence). Unmatched junction bases numbered 4, after V lost 2 bases and J lost 2 bases. In DNA, the CDR3 is TGTGCCAGCAGCTTCTGGACTAGCGGGTACACAGATACGCAGTATTTT. This gives the protein CASSFWTSGYTDTQYF.

This clone was counted a single time. This rearrangement joins TRBV27 to TRBJ1-5, with TRBD1 matching 7 bases. This CDR3 region has 12 residues. The V gene end was trimmed by 5 bases and the J gene end by 13 bases; junction bases not matched to a gene: 8. Germline CDR1 is MNHEY and CDR2 is SMNVEV (reference sequence). The CDR3 bases are TGTGCCAGCAGTCCTCCGGGACAGACGCAGCATTTT. Translating gives CASSPPGQTQHF.

This chain uses TRBV19 with TRBJ1-2; D unresolved. The V gene lost 3 bases and the J gene lost 3 bases, with 17 bases spanning the gap. The CDR3 extends over 16 amino acids. CDR1 is LNHDA, CDR2 SQIVND, per germline (reference sequence). In DNA form, the CDR3 reads TGTGCCAGTAGTATGGTTCGTACGTACAGTTACTATGGCTACACCTTC. This codes for CASSMVRTYSYYGYTF.